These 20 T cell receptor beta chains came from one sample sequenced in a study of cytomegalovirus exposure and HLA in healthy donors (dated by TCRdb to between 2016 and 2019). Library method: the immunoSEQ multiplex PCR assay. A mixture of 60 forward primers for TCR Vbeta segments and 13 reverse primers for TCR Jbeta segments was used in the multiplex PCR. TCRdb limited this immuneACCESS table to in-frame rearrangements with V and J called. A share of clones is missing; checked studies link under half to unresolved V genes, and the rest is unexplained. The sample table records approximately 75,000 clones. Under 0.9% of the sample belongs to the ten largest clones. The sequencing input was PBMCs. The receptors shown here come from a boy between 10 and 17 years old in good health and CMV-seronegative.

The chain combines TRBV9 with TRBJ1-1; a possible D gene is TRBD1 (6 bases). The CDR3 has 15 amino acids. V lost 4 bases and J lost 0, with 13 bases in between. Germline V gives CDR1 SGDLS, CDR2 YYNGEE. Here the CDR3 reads CASSHGPGVNTEAFF. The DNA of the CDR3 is TGTGCCAGCAGCCACGGGCCAGGGGTGAACACTGAAGCTTTCTTT.

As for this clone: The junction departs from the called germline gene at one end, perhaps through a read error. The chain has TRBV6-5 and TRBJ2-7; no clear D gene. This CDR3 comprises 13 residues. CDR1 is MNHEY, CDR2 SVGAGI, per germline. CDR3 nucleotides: TGTGCCAGCAGTTACGGGCGAGCCTACGAGCAGTGCTTC. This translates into CASSYGRAYEQCF.

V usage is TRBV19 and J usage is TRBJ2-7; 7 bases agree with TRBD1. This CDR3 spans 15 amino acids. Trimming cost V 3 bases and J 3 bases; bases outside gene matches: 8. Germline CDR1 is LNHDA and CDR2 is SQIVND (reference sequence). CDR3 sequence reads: CASSISRDSIYEQYF. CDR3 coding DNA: TGTGCCAGTAGTATCAGCCGGGACAGTATCTACGAGCAGTACTTC.

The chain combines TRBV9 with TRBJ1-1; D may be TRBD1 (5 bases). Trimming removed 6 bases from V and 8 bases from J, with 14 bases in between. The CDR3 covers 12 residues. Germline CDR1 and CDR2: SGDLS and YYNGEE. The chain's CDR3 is CASNRPGGEAFF. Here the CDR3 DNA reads TGTGCCAGCAACCGACCGGGGGGGGAAGCTTTCTTT.

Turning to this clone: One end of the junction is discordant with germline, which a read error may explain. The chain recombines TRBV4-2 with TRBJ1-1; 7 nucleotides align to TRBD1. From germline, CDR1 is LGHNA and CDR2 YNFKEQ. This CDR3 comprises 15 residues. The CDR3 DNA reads TGTGCCAGCAGCCAGGGCGACAGGGTTCGAGCTGAAGATTTCTTT. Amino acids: CASSQGDRVRAEDFF.

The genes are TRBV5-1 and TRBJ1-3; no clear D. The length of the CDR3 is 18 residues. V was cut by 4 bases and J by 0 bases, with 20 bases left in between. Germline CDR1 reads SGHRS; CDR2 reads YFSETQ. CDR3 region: CASSRTHRTDSSGNTIYF. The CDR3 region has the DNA TGCGCCAGCAGCCGAACCCATAGGACGGACTCCTCTGGAAACACCATATATTTT. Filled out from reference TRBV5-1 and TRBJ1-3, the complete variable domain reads KAGVTQTPRYLIKTRGQQVTLSCSPISGHRSVSWYQQTPGQGLQFLFEYFSETQRNKGNFPGRFSGRQFSNSRSEMNVSTLELGDSALYLCASSRTHRTDSSGNTIYFGEGSWLTVV.

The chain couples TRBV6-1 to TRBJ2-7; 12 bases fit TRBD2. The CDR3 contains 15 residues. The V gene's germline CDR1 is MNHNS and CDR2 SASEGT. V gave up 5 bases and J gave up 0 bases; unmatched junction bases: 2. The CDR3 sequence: CASSTSGGSSYEQYF. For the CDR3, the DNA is TGTGCCAGCAGTACTAGCGGGGGGAGCTCCTACGAGCAGTACTTC.

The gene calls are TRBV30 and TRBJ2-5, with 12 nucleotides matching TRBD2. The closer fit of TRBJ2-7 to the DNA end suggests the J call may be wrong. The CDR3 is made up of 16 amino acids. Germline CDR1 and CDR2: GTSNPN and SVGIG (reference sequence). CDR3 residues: CAWSTLLAGGPYEQYF. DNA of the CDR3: TGTGCCTGGAGTACCCTGCTAGCGGGAGGGCCCTACGAGCAGTACTTC.

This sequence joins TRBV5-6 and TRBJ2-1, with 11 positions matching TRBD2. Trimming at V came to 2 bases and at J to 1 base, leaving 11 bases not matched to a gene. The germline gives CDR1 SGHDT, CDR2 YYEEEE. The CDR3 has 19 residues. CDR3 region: CASSFNSGRAFLSYNEQFF. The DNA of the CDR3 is TGTGCCAGCAGCTTTAATAGCGGGAGGGCCTTTTTGTCCTACAATGAGCAGTTCTTC.

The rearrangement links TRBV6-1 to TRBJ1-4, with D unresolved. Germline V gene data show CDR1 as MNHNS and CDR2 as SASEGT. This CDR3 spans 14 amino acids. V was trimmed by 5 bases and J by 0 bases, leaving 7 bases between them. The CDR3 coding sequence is TGTGCCAGCAGTAAAAAGCCAACTAATGAAAAACTGTTTTTT. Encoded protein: CASSKKPTNEKLFF.

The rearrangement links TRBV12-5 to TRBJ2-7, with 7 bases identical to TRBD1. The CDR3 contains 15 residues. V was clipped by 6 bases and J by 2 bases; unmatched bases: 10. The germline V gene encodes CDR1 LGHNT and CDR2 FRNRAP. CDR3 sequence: CASGPGDRVTYEQYF. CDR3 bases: TGTGCTAGTGGCCCAGGTGACAGGGTTACCTACGAGCAGTACTTC.

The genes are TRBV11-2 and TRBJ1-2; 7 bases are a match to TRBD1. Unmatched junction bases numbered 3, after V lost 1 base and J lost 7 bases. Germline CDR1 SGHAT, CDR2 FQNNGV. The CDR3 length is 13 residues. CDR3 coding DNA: TGTGCCAGCAGCTTAGGACAGGGCAGTGGCTACACCTTC. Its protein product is CASSLGQGSGYTF.

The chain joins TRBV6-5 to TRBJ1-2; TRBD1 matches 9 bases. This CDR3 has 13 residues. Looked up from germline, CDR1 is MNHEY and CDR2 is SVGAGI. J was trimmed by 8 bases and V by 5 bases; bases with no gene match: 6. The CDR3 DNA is TGTGCCAGCAGTCCACAGGGGGCGGAGGGCTACACCTTC. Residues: CASSPQGAEGYTF.

CDR3 protein: CASGLVRGVSGNTIYF. CDR3 in DNA: TGTGCTAGTGGTTTGGTACGCGGGGTTTCTGGAAACACCATATATTTT. The V call is TRBV12-5, the J call TRBJ1-3; D ambiguous. Between the trimmed V and J ends, which lost 0 bases and 1 base, there was a span of 10 bases. The CDR3 is made up of 16 amino acids. CDR1 LGHNT and CDR2 FRNRAP come from the germline V gene. The full variable domain, rest sourced from reference TRBV12-5 and TRBJ1-3, is DARVTQTPRHKVTEMGQEVTMRCQPILGHNTVFWYRQTMMQGLELLAYFRNRAPLDDSGMPKDRFSAEMPDATLATLKIQPSEPRDSAVYFCASGLVRGVSGNTIYFGEGSWLTVV.

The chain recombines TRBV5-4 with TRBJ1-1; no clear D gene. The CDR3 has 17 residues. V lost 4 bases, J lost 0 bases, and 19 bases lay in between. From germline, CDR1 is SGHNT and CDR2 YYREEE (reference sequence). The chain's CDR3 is CASSPGRGSAMNTEAFF. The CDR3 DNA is TGTGCCAGCAGCCCTGGCCGAGGTTCAGCGATGAACACTGAAGCTTTCTTT.

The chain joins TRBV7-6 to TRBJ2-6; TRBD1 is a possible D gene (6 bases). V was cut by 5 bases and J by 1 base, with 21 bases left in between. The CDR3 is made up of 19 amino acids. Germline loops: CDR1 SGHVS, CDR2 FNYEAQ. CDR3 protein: CASSGHRDIYPSGANVLTF. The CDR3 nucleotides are TGTGCCAGCAGCGGGCACCGGGACATCTACCCATCTGGGGCCAACGTCCTGACTTTC.

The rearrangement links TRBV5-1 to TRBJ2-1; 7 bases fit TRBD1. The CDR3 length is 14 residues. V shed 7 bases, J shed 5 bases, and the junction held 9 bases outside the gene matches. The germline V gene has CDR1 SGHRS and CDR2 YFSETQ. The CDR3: CASVEGQPNNEQFF. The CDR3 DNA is TGCGCCAGCGTTGAGGGACAGCCTAACAATGAGCAGTTCTTC.

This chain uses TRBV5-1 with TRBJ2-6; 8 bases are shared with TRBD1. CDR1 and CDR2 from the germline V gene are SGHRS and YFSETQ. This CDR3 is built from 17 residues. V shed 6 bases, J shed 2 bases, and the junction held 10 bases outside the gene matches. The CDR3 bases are TGCGCCAGCACCTCGCGGCAGGGGGCTGCTGGGGCCAACGTCCTGACTTTC. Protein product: CASTSRQGAAGANVLTF.

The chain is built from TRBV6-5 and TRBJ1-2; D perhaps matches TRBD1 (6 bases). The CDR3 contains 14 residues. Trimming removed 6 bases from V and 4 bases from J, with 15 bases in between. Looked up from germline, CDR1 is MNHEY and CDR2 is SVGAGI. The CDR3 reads CASSPNRDIYGYTF. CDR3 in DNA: TGTGCCAGCAGCCCTAACCGGGACATCTATGGCTACACCTTC.

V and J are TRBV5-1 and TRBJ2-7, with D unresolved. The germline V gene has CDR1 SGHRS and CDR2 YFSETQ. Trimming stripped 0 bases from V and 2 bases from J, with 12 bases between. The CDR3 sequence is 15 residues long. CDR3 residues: CASSLDRVSPYEQYF. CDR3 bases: TGCGCCAGCAGCTTGGATCGGGTCAGCCCCTACGAGCAGTACTTC.